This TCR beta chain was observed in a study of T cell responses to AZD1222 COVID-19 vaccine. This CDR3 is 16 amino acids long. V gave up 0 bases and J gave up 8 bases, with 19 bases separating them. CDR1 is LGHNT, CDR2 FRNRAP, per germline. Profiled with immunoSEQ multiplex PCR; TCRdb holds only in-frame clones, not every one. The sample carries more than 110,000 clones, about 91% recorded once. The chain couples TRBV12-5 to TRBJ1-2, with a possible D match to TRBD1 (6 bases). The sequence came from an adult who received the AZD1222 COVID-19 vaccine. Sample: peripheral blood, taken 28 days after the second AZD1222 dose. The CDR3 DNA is TGTGCTAGTGGTTTGGTACCCGGTCCAGGGGAAAGCGGCTACACCTTC. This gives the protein CASGLVPGPGESGYTF.